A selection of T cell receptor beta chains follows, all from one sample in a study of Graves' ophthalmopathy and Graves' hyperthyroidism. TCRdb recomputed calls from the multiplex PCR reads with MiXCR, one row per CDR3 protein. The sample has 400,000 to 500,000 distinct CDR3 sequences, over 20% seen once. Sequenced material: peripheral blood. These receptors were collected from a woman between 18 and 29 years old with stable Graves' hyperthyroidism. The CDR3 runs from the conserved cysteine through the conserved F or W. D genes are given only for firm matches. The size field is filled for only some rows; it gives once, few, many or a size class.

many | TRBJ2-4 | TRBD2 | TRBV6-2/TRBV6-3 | CASNLSGRGNIQYF | TGTGCCAGCAACCTCAGCGGGAGGGGGAACATTCAGTACTTC
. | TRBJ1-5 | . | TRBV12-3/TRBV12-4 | CASSPSGGDPFWPQHF | TGTGCCAGCAGTCCTTCGGGAGGGGATCCCTTTTGGCCCCAGCATTTT
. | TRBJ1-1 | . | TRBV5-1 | CASSLPGGLNTEAFF | TGCGCCAGCAGTCTTCCCGGGGGCCTGAACACTGAAGCTTTCTTT
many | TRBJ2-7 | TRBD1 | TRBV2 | CASEHRGISYEQYF | TGTGCCAGCGAACACAGGGGAATTTCCTACGAGCAGTACTTC
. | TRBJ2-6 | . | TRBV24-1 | CATSEQGAGSNVLTF | TGTGCCACCAGTGAGCAGGGTGCTGGGTCCAACGTTCTGACTTTC
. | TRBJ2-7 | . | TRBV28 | CASSSTQTYEQYF | TGTGCCAGCAGCTCCACACAGACCTACGAGCAGTACTTC
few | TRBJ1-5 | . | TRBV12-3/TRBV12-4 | CASSLETGNQPQHF | TGTGCCAGCAGTTTAGAAACAGGGAATCAGCCCCAGCATTTT
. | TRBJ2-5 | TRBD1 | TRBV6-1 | CASSERDRGKQETQYF | TGTGCCAGCAGTGAAAGAGACAGGGGGAAACAAGAGACCCAGTACTTC
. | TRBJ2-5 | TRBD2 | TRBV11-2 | CASSLGTSGGLVRETQYF | TGTGCCAGCAGCTTAGGAACTAGCGGGGGTTTGGTGAGAGAGACCCAGTACTTC
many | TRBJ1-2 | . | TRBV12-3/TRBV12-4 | CASSFASPYGYTF | TGTGCCAGCAGTTTCGCTTCCCCCTATGGCTACACCTTC
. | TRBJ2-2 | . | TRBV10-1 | CASSESLQGTGELFF | TGCGCCAGCAGTGAGTCTTTACAGGGAACCGGGGAGCTGTTTTTT
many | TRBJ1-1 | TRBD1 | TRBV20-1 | CSARDPGQGAYAEAFF | TGCAGTGCTAGGGACCCGGGACAGGGGGCATACGCTGAAGCTTTCTTT
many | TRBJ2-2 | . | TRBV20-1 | CSARDNVAVPGELFF | TGCAGTGCTAGGGATAATGTAGCGGTCCCCGGGGAGCTGTTTTTT
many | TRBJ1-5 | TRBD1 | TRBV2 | CASSPDRRGQPQHF | TGTGCCAGCAGTCCGGACAGGAGAGGTCAGCCCCAGCATTTT
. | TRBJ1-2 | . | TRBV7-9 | CASSPQTDGYTF | TGTGCCAGCAGCCCACAGACAGATGGCTACACCTTC
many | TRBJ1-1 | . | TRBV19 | CASFGVGLNEAFF | TGTGCCAGTTTCGGAGTAGGGCTAAATGAAGCTTTCTTT
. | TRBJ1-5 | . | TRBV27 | CASSLYEGVQPQHF | TGTGCCAGCAGTTTATATGAAGGGGTTCAGCCCCAGCATTTT
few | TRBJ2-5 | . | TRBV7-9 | CASSLAPGQETQYF | TGTGCCAGCAGCTTAGCTCCTGGCCAAGAGACCCAGTACTTC
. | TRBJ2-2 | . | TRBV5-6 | CASSSGDIRFTGELFF | TGTGCCAGCAGTAGTGGAGATATCCGGTTTACCGGGGAGCTGTTTTTT
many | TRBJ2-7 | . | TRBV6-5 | CASSYKGEQYF | TGTGCCAGCAGTTATAAAGGCGAGCAGTACTTC
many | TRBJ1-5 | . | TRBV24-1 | CATSESGQSNQPQHF | TGTGCCACCAGTGAATCCGGACAGTCCAATCAGCCCCAGCATTTT
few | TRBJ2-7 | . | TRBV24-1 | CATSDDSGGFYGEQYF | TGTGCCACCAGTGATGATTCCGGTGGGTTCTATGGCGAGCAGTACTTC
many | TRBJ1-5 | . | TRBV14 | CASSQEKGQIF | TGTGCCAGCAGCCAGGAAAAGGGACAAATTTTT
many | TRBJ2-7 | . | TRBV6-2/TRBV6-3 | CASSYDLLLIYEQYF | TGTGCCAGCAGTTACGATTTGCTGCTAATTTACGAGCAGTACTTC
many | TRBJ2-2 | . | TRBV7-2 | CASSLVGVSGELFF | TGTGCCAGCAGCTTAGTAGGTGTATCCGGGGAGCTGTTTTTT
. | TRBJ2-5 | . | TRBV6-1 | CASSETRTPRETQYF | TGTGCCAGCAGTGAAACCCGCACACCGCGGGAGACCCAGTACTTC
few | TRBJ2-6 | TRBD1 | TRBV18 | CASNRDRDSGANVLTF | TGTGCCAGCAACCGGGACAGGGACTCTGGGGCCAACGTCCTGACCTTC
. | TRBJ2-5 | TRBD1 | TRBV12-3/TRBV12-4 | CASTLVTGGETQYF | TGTGCCAGCACACTAGTGACAGGGGGCGAGACCCAGTACTTC
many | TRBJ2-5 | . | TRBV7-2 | CASSQYRRQETQYF | TGTGCCAGCAGCCAATACAGGAGACAAGAGACCCAGTACTTC
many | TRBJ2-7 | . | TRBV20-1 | CSAKAYSRYEQYF | TGCAGTGCAAAGGCGTACAGCCGCTACGAGCAGTACTTC
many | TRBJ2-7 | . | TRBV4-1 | CASSQVPGTPYEQYF | TGCGCCAGCAGCCAAGTCCCGGGGACACCCTACGAGCAGTACTTC
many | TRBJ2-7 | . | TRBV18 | CASSPSVNYEQYF | TGTGCCAGCTCACCATCGGTAAACTACGAGCAGTACTTC
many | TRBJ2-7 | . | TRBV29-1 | CSVSPRGAGEQYF | TGCAGCGTTTCCCCTCGGGGGGCAGGGGAGCAGTACTTC
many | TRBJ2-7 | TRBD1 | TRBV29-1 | CSVEGGTGGEQYF | TGCAGCGTTGAAGGGGGGACAGGGGGCGAGCAGTACTTC
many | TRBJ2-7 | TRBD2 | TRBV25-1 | CASSVLSSGRVSEQYF | TGTGCCAGCAGTGTTCTCTCTAGCGGGAGGGTGTCCGAGCAGTACTTC
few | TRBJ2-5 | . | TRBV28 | CASTEGRDQETQYF | TGTGCCAGCACCGAGGGACGGGACCAAGAGACCCAGTACTTC
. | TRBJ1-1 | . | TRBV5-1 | CASSLQTAMNTEAFF | TGCGCCAGCAGCTTACAGACAGCCATGAACACTGAAGCTTTCTTT
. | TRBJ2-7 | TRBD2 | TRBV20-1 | CSASSRLAVFYEQYF | TGCAGTGCTAGTTCCCGACTAGCGGTTTTCTACGAGCAGTACTTC
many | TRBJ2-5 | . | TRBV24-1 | CATSHDFQETQYF | TGTGCCACCAGTCACGACTTCCAAGAGACCCAGTACTTC
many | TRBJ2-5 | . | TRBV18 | CASSPPSGYETQYF | TGTGCCAGCTCACCACCGAGCGGGTACGAGACCCAGTACTTC
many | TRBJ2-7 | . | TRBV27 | CASSLTGTLTYEQYF | TGTGCCAGCAGTCTCACCGGGACTCTTACCTACGAGCAGTACTTC
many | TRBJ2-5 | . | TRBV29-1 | CSVGREPQETQYF | TGCAGCGTTGGGCGCGAACCCCAAGAGACCCAGTACTTC
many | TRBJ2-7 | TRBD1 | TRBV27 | CASSLLQGLHEQYF | TGTGCCAGCAGTTTATTACAGGGGCTTCACGAGCAGTACTTC
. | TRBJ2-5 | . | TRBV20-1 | CSASPGSRETQYF | TGCAGTGCTAGTCCCGGTTCGAGGGAGACCCAGTACTTC
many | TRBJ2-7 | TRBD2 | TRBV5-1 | CASRLGTSGRSHEQYF | TGCGCCAGCAGACTGGGGACTAGCGGGAGGTCCCACGAGCAGTACTTC
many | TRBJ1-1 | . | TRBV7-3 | CASSLKQGGLSFF | TGTGCCAGCAGCTTAAAACAAGGGGGGCTGTCTTTCTTT
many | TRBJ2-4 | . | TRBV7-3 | CASSLGGEGKNIQYF | TGTGCCAGCAGCTTAGGGGGAGAGGGCAAAAACATTCAGTACTTC
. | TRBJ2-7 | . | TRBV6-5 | CASSYSFLGTGEQYF | TGTGCCAGCAGTTACTCGTTCTTGGGGACGGGCGAGCAGTACTTC
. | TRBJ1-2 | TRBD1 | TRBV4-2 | CASSQDRLPYGYTF | TGTGCCAGCAGCCAGGACAGGCTCCCTTATGGCTACACCTTC
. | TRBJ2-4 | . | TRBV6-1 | CASSEAALAKNIQYF | TGTGCCAGCAGTGAAGCTGCCCTAGCCAAAAACATTCAGTACTTC
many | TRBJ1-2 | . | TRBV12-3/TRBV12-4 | CASSSGGRNYGYTF | TGTGCCAGCAGTTCCGGGGGGCGCAACTATGGCTACACCTTC
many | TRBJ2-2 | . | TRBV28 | CASSLGPVEQTGELFF | TGTGCCAGCAGTTTAGGGCCGGTAGAACAGACCGGGGAGCTGTTTTTT
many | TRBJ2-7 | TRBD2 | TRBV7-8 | CASSQRPTSRYKQYF | TGTGCCAGCAGCCAACGGCCGACTAGCCGCTACAAGCAGTACTTC
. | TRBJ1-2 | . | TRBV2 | CDSMPGHLYGYTF | TGTGACAGCATGCCGGGACATCTCTATGGCTACACCTTC
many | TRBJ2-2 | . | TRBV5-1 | CASSFQGTGELFF | TGCGCCAGCAGCTTCCAGGGCACCGGGGAGCTGTTTTTT
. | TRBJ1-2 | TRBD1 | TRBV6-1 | CASSSGTGGHTNYGYTF | TGTGCCAGCAGCTCCGGGACAGGGGGCCACACTAACTATGGCTACACCTTC
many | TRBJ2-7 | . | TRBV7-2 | CASSFSGTSYEQYF | TGTGCCAGCAGCTTCTCCGGGACATCCTACGAGCAGTACTTC
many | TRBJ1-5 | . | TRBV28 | CASSSGGEIQHF | TGTGCCAGCAGTTCGGGGGGTGAAATACAGCATTTT
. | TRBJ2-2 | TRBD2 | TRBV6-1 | CASSKPGLGIPGELFF | TGTGCCAGCAGCAAGCCGGGACTAGGCATTCCCGGGGAGCTGTTTTTT